This TCR beta chain was recovered during a study of shared clonotypes between healthy human individuals. Study context: A few men and two women, aged 18 to 49, were donors.

This CDR3 spans 16 amino acids. J gave up 2 bases and V 0 bases, and 4 bases lay outside the gene matches. Per the germline V gene, CDR1 is SGDLS and CDR2 is YYNGEE. CD45RO negativity and positive selection for CCR7 defined naive CD8 cells, a population that excluded terminally differentiated effector memory CD45RA+ cells. Profiled with immunoSEQ multiplex PCR; TCRdb holds only in-frame clones, not every one. The sample records roughly 2 million clones, less than 95% being singletons. This chain joins TRBV9 and TRBJ2-3, with 9 bases matching TRBD2. This TCR was recovered from a man between 18 and 29 years old in good health. The sequenced material came from naive CD8+ T cells sorted from blood. For the CDR3, the DNA is TGTGCCAGCAGCGTAGAGGTAGCGGGAGCCACAGATACGCAGTATTTT. Its translation: CASSVEVAGATDTQYF.